This T cell receptor (beta chain) was sequenced during a study of cytomegalovirus exposure and HLA in healthy donors. The study, taken as a whole, reports: Overall, approximately 150 TCR beta chains were annotated as cytomegalovirus-associated. HLA alleles were associated with around 17,000 TCR beta sequences in a later analysis at 0.05 false discovery rate.

This clone was seen only once. Antigen specificity is unknown. It was with 60 Vbeta and 13 Jbeta primers that the PCR ran. Original processing notes: In a later analysis, 79 million or so unique TCR beta chains included roughly 11 million shared by two or more donors. Generated by immunoSEQ multiplex PCR, the TCRdb table keeps only in-frame clones and is missing some. The V and J calls and clone size come from that table; D and trimming were worked out from the DNA. In the table there are more than 200,000 clones, about 80% of which are singletons. The study sampled nominally healthy donors, though unrecorded immune exposures were likely. The sample was PBMCs. The receptor was isolated from a man between 40 and 49 years old in good health and CMV-seronegative.

Written as DNA, the CDR3 is TGTGCCAGCAGCCCGGGGGGATTGGACAGGGGAGGCTACACCTTC. Its protein is CASSPGGLDRGGYTF. The chain has TRBV5-6 and TRBJ1-2; 9 nucleotides agree with TRBD1. Looked up from germline, CDR1 is SGHDT and CDR2 is YYEEEE. The length of the CDR3 is 15 residues. V lost 4 bases, J lost 8 bases, and 12 bases stayed unmatched.